This section outlines one TCR beta chain sequence together with its context. Its antigen is not identified. This sample stems from a study of T cells in tumors after PD-1 blockade. About the research overall: No patient had prior checkpoint blockade, systemic immunosuppression, or radiotherapy within 4 weeks. Each patient got pembrolizumab 200 mg every 3 weeks or cemiplimab 350 mg every 2 weeks. Study results and limitations: Some novel exhausted tumor clones appeared in pre-treatment blood, suggesting peripheral recruitment.

TCRdb's table, derived via immunoSEQ multiplex PCR, lists solely in-frame clones and lacks some. This table has some 14,000 clones, roughly 80% appearing once. The CDR3 sequence is 14 residues long. The ends were cut back, 3 bases at V and 2 bases at J, with 10 bases in the middle. Germline V gives CDR1 LNHDA, CDR2 SQIVND (reference sequence). The sample consisted of PBMCs, taken after anti-PD-1 treatment. The TCR was taken from a human donor with basal cell carcinoma. The V and J genes are TRBV19 and TRBJ1-1; D not resolved. The CDR3 loop is CASSIGRANTEAFF. CDR3 sequence (DNA): TGTGCCAGTAGTATCGGACGGGCCAACACTGAAGCTTTCTTT.